This T cell receptor beta chain was identified in a study of response to subunit inactivated influenza vaccine. Study results and limitations: T cells newly recruited by each seasonal influenza vaccination are few, the authors suggested.

Points on this clonotype: Its cognate antigen is unknown.

TCRdb recomputed calls from the RT-PCR reads with MiXCR, one row per CDR3 protein. The table records just over 300,000 distinct CDR3 sequences, roughly a fifth of them present only once. The CDR3 is made up of 12 amino acids. The V end lost 4 bases, the J end lost 4 bases, and 6 bases lay between the germline ends. Germline V gene data show CDR1 as MNHEY and CDR2 as SVGEGT. Sequenced material: PBMCs from blood, taken roughly 20 months after vaccination. This chain links TRBV6-2 or TRBV6-3 with TRBJ2-3; the D is unclear. The sequence derives from a man between 50 and 69 years old who received an inactivated influenza vaccine. In nucleotides, the CDR3 is TGTGCCAGCAGTTCAAAGTCAGATACGCAGTATTTT. Translation: CASSSKSDTQYF.